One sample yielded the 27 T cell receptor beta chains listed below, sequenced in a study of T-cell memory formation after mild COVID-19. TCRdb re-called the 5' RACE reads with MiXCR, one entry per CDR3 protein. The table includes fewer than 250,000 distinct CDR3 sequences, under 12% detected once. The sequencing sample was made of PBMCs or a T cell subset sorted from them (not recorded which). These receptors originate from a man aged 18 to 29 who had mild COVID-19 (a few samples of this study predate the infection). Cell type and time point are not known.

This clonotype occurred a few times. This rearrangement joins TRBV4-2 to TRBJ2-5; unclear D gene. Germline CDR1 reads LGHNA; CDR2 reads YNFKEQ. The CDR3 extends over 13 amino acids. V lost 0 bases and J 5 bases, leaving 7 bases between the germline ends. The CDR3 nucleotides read TGTGCCAGCAGCCAAGACGACTGGGAGACCCAGTACTTC. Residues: CASSQDDWETQYF.

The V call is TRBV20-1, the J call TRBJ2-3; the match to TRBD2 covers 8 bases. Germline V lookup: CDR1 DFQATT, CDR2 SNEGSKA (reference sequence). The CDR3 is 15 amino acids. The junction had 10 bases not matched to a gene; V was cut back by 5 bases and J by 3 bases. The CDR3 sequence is CSAGPGGAFTDTQYF. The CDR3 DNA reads TGCAGTGCTGGCCCCGGGGGGGCCTTTACAGATACGCAGTATTTT.

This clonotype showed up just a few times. The CDR3 DNA follows: TGTGCCAGCAGTATTGGACAGGGATTCGGGGGAGAGACCCAGTACTTC. It specifies CASSIGQGFGGETQYF. The chain has TRBV12-3 or TRBV12-4 and TRBJ2-5, with TRBD1 matching 8 bases. V lost 5 bases and J lost 4; bases outside the gene matches: 12. This CDR3 spans 16 amino acids.

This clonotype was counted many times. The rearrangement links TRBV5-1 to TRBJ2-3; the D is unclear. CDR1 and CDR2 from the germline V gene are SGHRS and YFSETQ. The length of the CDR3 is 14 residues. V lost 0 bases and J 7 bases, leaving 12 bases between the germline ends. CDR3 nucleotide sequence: TGCGCCAGCAGCTTGGGGGTGTCAAAGAATACGCAGTATTTT. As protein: CASSLGVSKNTQYF.

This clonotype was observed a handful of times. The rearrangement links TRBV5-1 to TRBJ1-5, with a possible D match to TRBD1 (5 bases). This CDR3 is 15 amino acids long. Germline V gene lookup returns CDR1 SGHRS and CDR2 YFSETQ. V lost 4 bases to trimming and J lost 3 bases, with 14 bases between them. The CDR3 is CASSNGTHDNQPQHF. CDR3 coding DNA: TGCGCCAGCAGCAACGGGACTCACGACAATCAGCCCCAGCATTTT.

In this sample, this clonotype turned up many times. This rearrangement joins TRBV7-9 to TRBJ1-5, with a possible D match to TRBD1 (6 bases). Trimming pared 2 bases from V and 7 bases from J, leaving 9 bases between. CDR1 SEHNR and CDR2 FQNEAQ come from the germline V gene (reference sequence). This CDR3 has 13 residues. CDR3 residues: CASSLRRGQPQHF. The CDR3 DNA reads TGTGCCAGCAGCTTAAGGAGGGGGCAGCCCCAGCATTTT.

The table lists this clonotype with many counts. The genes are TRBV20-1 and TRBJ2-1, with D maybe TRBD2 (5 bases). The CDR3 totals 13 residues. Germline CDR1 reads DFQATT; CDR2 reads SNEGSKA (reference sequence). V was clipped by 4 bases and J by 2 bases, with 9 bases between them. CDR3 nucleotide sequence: TGCAGTGCTACCCGGGGAACCTACAATGAGCAGTTCTTC. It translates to CSATRGTYNEQFF.

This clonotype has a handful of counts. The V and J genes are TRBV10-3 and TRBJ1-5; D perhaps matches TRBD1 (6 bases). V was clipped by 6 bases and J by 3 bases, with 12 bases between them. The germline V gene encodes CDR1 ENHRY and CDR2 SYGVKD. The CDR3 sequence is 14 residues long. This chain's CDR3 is CAISADRHNQPQHF. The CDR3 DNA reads TGTGCCATCAGCGCGGACAGACACAATCAGCCCCAGCATTTT.

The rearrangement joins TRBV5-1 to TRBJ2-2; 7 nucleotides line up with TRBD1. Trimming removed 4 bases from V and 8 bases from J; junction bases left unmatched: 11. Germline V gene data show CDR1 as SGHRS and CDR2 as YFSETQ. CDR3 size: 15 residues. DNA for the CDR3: TGCGCCAGCAGCCTCACAGGGGTTAATCGTGGGGAGCTGTTTTTT. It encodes CASSLTGVNRGELFF.

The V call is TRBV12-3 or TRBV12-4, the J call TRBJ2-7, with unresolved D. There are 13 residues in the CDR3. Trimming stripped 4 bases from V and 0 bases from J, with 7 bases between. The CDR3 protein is CASSWGSSYEQYF. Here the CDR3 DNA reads TGTGCCAGCAGTTGGGGATCCTCCTACGAGCAGTACTTC.

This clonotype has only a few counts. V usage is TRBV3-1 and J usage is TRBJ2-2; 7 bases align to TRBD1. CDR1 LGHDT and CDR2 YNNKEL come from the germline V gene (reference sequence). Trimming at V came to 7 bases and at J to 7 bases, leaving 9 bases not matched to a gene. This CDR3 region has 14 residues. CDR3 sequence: CASKGGLHVGELFF. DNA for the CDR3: TGTGCCAGCAAAGGGGGCCTACATGTCGGGGAGCTGTTTTTT.

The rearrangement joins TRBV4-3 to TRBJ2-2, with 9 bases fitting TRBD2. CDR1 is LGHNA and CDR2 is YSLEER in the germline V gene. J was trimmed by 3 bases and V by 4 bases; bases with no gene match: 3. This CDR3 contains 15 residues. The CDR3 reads CASSPRLADTGELFF. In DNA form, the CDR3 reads TGCGCCAGCAGCCCCCGACTAGCGGACACCGGGGAGCTGTTTTTT.

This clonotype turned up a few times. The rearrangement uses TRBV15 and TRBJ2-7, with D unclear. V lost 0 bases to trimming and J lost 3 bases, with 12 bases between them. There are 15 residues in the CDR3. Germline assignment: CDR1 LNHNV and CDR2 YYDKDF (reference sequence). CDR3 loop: CATSRDVDIRYEQYF. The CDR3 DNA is TGTGCCACCAGCAGAGATGTCGACATCCGCTACGAGCAGTACTTC.

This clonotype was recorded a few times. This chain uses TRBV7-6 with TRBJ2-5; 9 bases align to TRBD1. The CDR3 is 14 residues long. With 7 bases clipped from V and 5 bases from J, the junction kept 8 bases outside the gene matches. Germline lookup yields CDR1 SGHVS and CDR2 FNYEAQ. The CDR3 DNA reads TGTGCCAGCACCCGATCGGGACAGGGCGAGACCCAGTACTTC. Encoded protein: CASTRSGQGETQYF.

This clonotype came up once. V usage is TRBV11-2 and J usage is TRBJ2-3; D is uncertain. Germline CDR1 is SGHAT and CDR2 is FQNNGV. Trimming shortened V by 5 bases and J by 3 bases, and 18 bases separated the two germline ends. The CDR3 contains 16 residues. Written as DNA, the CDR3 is TGTGCCAGCAGCCCGATTTTTAGCAGTTTAACAGATACGCAGTATTTT. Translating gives CASSPIFSSLTDTQYF.

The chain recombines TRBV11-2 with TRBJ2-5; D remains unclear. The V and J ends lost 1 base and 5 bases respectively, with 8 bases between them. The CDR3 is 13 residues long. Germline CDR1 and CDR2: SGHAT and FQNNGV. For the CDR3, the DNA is TGTGCCAGCAGCTTAGCTGGGGTTGAGACCCAGTACTTC. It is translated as CASSLAGVETQYF. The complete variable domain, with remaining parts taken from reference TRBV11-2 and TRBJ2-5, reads EAGVAQSPRYKIIEKRQSVAFWCNPISGHATLYWYQQILGQGPKLLIQFQNNGVVDDSQLPKDRFSAERLKGVDSTLKIQPAKLEDSAVYLCASSLAGVETQYFGPGTRLLVL.

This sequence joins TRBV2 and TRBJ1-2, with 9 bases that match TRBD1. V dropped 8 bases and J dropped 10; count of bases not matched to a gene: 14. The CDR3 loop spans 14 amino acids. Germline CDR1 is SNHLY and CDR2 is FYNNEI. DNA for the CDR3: TGTGCCAGCTCGGCACAGGGGGCTCGAACTGCCTACACCTTC. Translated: CASSAQGARTAYTF.

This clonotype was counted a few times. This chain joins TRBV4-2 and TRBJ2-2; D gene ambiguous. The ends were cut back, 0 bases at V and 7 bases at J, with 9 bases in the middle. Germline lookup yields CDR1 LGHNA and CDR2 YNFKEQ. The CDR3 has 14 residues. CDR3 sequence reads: CASSQDPGHGELFF. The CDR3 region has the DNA TGTGCCAGCAGCCAAGATCCCGGCCACGGGGAGCTGTTTTTT.

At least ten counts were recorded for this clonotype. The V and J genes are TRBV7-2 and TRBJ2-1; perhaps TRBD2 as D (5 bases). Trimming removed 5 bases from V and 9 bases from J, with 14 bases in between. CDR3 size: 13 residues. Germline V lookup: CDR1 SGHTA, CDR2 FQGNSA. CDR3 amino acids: CASSMGAGSEQFF. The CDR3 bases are TGTGCCAGCAGCATGGGTGCGGGCAGTGAGCAGTTCTTC.

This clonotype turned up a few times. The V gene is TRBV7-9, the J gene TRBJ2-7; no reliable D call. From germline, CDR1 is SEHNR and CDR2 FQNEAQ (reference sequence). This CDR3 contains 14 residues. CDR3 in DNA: TGTGCCAGCAGTCACCCCCGACTGCCCTACGCGCAGTACGTC. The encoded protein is CASSHPRLPYAQYV.

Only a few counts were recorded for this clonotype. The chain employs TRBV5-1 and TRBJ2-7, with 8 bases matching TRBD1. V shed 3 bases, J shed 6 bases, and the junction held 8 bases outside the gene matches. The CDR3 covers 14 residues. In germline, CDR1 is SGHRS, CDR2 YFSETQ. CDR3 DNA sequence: TGCGCCAGCAGCTGGGGACAGGAGGAGGGCGAGCAGTACTTC. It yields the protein CASSWGQEEGEQYF.

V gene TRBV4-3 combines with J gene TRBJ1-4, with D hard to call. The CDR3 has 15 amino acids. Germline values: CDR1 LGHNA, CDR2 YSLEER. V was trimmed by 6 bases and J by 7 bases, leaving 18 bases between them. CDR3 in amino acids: CASRPDRRSGEKLFF. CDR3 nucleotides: TGCGCCAGCAGACCGGACCGCCGATCAGGTGAAAAACTGTTTTTT.

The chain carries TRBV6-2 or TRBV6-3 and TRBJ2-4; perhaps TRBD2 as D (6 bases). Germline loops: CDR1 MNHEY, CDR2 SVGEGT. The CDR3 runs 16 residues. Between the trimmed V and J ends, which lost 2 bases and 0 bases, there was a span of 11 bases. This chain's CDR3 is CASSYGGKLAKNIQYF. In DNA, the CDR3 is TGTGCCAGCAGTTACGGAGGGAAACTAGCCAAAAACATTCAGTACTTC.

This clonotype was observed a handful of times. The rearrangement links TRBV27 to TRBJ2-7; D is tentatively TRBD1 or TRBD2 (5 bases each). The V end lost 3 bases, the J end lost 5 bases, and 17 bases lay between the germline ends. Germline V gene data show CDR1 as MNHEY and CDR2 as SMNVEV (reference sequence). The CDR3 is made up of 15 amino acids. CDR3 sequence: CASSFSGPSPNEQYF. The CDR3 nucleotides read TGTGCCAGCAGTTTCTCGGGACCTTCACCTAACGAGCAGTACTTC.

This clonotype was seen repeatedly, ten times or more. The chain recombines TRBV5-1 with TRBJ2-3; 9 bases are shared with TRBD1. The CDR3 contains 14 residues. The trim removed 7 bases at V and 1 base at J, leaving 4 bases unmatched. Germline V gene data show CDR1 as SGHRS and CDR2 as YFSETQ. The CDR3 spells CASRQGDRTDTQYF. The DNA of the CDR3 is TGCGCCAGCCGACAGGGGGACCGCACAGATACGCAGTATTTT. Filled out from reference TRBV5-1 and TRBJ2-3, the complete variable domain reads KAGVTQTPRYLIKTRGQQVTLSCSPISGHRSVSWYQQTPGQGLQFLFEYFSETQRNKGNFPGRFSGRQFSNSRSEMNVSTLELGDSALYLCASRQGDRTDTQYFGPGTRLTVL.

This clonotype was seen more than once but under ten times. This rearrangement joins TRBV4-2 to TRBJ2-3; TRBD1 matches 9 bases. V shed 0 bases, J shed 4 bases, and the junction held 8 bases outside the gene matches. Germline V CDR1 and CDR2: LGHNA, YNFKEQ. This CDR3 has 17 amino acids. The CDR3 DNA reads TGTGCCAGCAGCCAAGATAGTTCCCACAGGGGGCCAGATACGCAGTATTTT. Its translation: CASSQDSSHRGPDTQYF.

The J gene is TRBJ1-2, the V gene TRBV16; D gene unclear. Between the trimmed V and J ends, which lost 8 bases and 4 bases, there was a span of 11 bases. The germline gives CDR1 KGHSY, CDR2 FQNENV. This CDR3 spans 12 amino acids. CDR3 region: CASSQSIYGYTF. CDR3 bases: TGTGCCAGCTCACAGAGCATCTATGGCTACACCTTC.